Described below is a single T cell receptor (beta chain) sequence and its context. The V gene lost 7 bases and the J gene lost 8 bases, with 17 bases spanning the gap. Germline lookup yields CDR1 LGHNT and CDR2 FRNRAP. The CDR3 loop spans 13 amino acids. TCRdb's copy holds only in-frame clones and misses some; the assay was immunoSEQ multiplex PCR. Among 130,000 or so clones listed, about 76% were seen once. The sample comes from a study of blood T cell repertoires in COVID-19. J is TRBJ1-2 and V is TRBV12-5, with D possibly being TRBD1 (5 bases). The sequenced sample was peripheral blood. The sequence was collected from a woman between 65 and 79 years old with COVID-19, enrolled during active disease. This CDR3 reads CASAMGGGGGYTF. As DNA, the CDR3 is TGTGCTAGTGCCATGGGGGGGGGTGGCGGCTACACCTTC.